This T cell receptor beta chain was sequenced in a study of high-grade serous ovarian cancer treatment subgroups. The study, taken as a whole, reports: TCR clonal relatedness correlated positively with neoantigen level. Repertoire similarity ranged roughly 0.11 to 0.8 between tumors of one patient. Only CDR3 was analyzed; CDR1 and CDR2 were not.

Tumor tissue was taken before any definitive surgery or chemotherapy was given. Only a few counts were recorded for this clone. The target antigen is unknown. This CDR3 region has 13 residues. Sequencing used immunoSEQ multiplex PCR; TCRdb keeps in-frame clones, though not all of them. Of about 10,000 clones listed, 68% are singletons. This TCR was recovered from a human donor with high-grade serous ovarian cancer. Sequenced input: tumor tissue. The rearrangement uses TRBV21-1 and TRBJ2-7; the table calls TRBD2, which could not be checked here. TRBV21-1 is termed a pseudogene. CDR3 amino acids: CATALAVEREQYF. CDR3 nucleotides: TGTGCCACCGCACTAGCGGTTGAGAGGGAGCAGTACTTC.